What follows are 22 T cell receptor beta chains derived from one specimen sequenced in a study of identical twins listed by TCRdb under 2016. Library preparation employed 5' RACE. The instrument was an Illumina HiSeq 2000. The public reads were run again by TCRdb, first through fastp at Q25 and then through MiXCR, and only productive beta chains were kept. Every distinct CDR3 protein forms one entry, paired with its most common genes and DNA. This sample gives fewer than 900,000 distinct CDR3 sequences in total; 21% of them show up just once. The ten largest clones take up over 4% of the sample. This same sample was also taken into another study, of T cells expressing NK-cell markers.

Sequencing was done on a sample of PBMCs. These receptor sequences come from a woman under 30 in good health.

The chain uses TRBV29-1 and TRBJ2-5; tentatively, D is TRBD1 or TRBD2 (5 bases each). Germline loops: CDR1 SQVTM, CDR2 ANQGSEA. The CDR3 spans 13 residues. The V and J ends lost 7 bases and 5 bases respectively, with 17 bases between them. The CDR3 nucleotides read TGCAGCGCCGCCCAGTCGGGGACGGAGACCCAGTACTTC. Protein sequence: CSAAQSGTETQYF.

The chain joins TRBV24-1 to TRBJ2-1; 9 bases agree with TRBD1. Germline V gene sequence: CDR1 KGHDR, CDR2 SFDVKD. J was trimmed by 4 bases and V by 4 bases; bases with no gene match: 10. This CDR3 is built from 17 residues. Here the CDR3 DNA reads TGTGCCACCAGTGAGGAGCCGGGACAGGGCCTATACAATGAGCAGTTCTTC. It specifies CATSEEPGQGLYNEQFF.

The table lists this clonotype with a few counts. This chain links TRBV4-3 with TRBJ2-7; perhaps TRBD1 as D (6 bases). V was trimmed by 0 bases and J by 5 bases, leaving 17 bases between them. The germline V gene has CDR1 LGHNA and CDR2 YSLEER. The CDR3 extends over 16 amino acids. CDR3: CASSQDRQQGNHEQYF. CDR3 DNA sequence: TGCGCCAGCAGCCAAGATCGGCAACAGGGAAACCACGAGCAGTACTTC.

This clonotype was observed many times. The chain has TRBV7-2 and TRBJ2-3; 10 positions agree with TRBD2. The CDR3 covers 16 residues. In germline, CDR1 is SGHTA, CDR2 FQGNSA. Unmatched junction bases numbered 8, after V lost 5 bases and J lost 3 bases. CDR3 amino acids: CASSKRGGQGTDTQYF. The CDR3 nucleotides are TGTGCCAGCAGCAAGCGGGGGGGCCAGGGGACAGATACGCAGTATTTT.

This clonotype turned up a few times. The J gene is TRBJ2-7, the V gene TRBV4-2; 8 nucleotides align to TRBD2. Trimming removed 4 bases from V and 5 bases from J; junction bases left unmatched: 10. Germline CDR1 and CDR2: LGHNA and YNFKEQ. The CDR3 length is 15 residues. The CDR3 reads CASSLLTGLADEQYF. The CDR3 region has the DNA TGTGCCAGCAGCCTACTAACCGGACTAGCAGACGAGCAGTACTTC.

This clonotype appeared a few times. The chain combines TRBV4-2 with TRBJ2-1; 14 bases map to TRBD2. This CDR3 contains 18 residues. Germline values: CDR1 LGHNA, CDR2 YNFKEQ. Trimming removed 1 base from V and 4 bases from J; junction bases left unmatched: 6. In nucleotides, the CDR3 is TGTGCCAGCAGCCAAGGACGGACTAGCGGGGGGAGGTACAATGAGCAGTTCTTC. Translation: CASSQGRTSGGRYNEQFF.

A remark on this clonotype: One end of the junction is discordant with germline, which a read error may explain. The chain uses TRBV30 and TRBJ2-2, with D possibly matching TRBD2 (6 bases). Germline V lookup: CDR1 GTSNPN, CDR2 SVGIG (reference sequence). The CDR3 runs to 13 residues. The CDR3 loop is CSGGTVNTGELFF. The CDR3 DNA is TGCTCCGGCGGGACGGTGAACACCGGGGAGCTGTTTTTT.

The chain links TRBV7-2 to TRBJ2-3; 10 nucleotides line up with TRBD2. V lost 2 bases and J lost 0; bases outside the gene matches: 8. Germline lookup yields CDR1 SGHTA and CDR2 FQGNSA. The length of the CDR3 is 18 residues. This chain's CDR3 is CASSLRNSGRYSTDTQYF. As DNA, the CDR3 is TGTGCCAGCAGCTTACGCAATAGCGGGAGGTACAGCACAGATACGCAGTATTTT.

The CDR3 nucleotides read TGTGCCAGCAGCGTAGATCCAGCGAGAGGCACAGATACGCAGTATTTT. This translates into CASSVDPARGTDTQYF. The rearrangement links TRBV9 to TRBJ2-3; the D is unclear. Trimming removed 0 bases at V and 1 base at J, with 12 bases between. CDR1 is SGDLS and CDR2 is YYNGEE in the germline V gene. The CDR3 contains 16 residues.

The gene calls are TRBV2 and TRBJ2-7; no clear D gene. The V gene's germline CDR1 is SNHLY and CDR2 FYNNEI. V was pared by 8 bases and J by 2 bases, with 31 bases between. This CDR3 region has 19 residues. CDR3 sequence (DNA): TGTGCCAGCCCCAATCATTCGCGGACGGTGTTCTTTCCACCCTACGAGCAGTACTTC. Translating gives CASPNHSRTVFFPPYEQYF.

This chain joins TRBV6-1 and TRBJ2-1, with 11 bases lining up with TRBD1. The CDR3 is 13 amino acids. The ends lost 8 bases at V and 6 bases at J; junction bases unmatched: 3. Germline loops: CDR1 MNHNS, CDR2 SASEGT. Here the CDR3 reads CASQGQGANEQFF. DNA for the CDR3: TGTGCCAGCCAAGGACAGGGGGCCAATGAGCAGTTCTTC.

A few counts support this clonotype. This chain links TRBV4-1 with TRBJ1-1; D is unclear. The germline V gene has CDR1 MGHRA and CDR2 YSYEKL. The CDR3 has 15 residues. The V gene lost 3 bases and the J gene lost 0 bases, with 11 bases spanning the gap. CDR3 amino acids: CASSHPTALNTEAFF. The CDR3 nucleotides are TGCGCCAGCAGCCATCCCACCGCCTTGAACACTGAAGCTTTCTTT.

The chain has TRBV7-8 and TRBJ2-1; D call uncertain. Germline V gene sequence: CDR1 SGHVS, CDR2 FQNEAQ. This CDR3 region has 13 residues. Trimming shortened V by 5 bases and J by 5 bases, and 10 bases separated the two germline ends. The CDR3 sequence is CASSRWADNEQFF. As DNA, the CDR3 is TGTGCCAGCAGCCGCTGGGCTGACAATGAGCAGTTCTTC.

This clonotype was recorded at least ten times. The J gene is TRBJ1-2, the V gene TRBV7-9, with 9 bases that match TRBD1. The CDR3 is 16 residues long. J was trimmed by 1 base and V by 1 base; bases with no gene match: 4. Germline V gives CDR1 SEHNR, CDR2 FQNEAQ (reference sequence). CDR3 sequence: CASSLGGTGFNYGYTF. CDR3 DNA: TGTGCCAGCAGCTTAGGAGGGACAGGGTTTAACTATGGCTACACCTTC.

The rearrangement links TRBV5-1 to TRBJ2-7; tentatively, D is TRBD2 (6 bases). This CDR3 has 15 amino acids. Trimming shortened V by 0 bases and J by 2 bases, and 12 bases separated the two germline ends. Germline-derived CDR1 and CDR2 are SGHRS and YFSETQ. The CDR3 nucleotides read TGCGCCAGCAGCTTGGCCGTCGGGGGAACCTACGAGCAGTACTTC. This gives the protein CASSLAVGGTYEQYF.

This clonotype showed up many times. J is TRBJ2-4 and V is TRBV12-3 or TRBV12-4; maybe TRBD1 (6 bases). Trimming left V 3 bases short and J 0 bases short, with 12 bases between. This CDR3 spans 16 amino acids. The CDR3 bases are TGTGCCAGCAGTTTTCGAGGGGGATTAGCCAAAAACATTCAGTACTTC. This sequence encodes CASSFRGGLAKNIQYF.

V is TRBV29-1 and J is TRBJ2-5; D call uncertain. V was trimmed by 2 bases and J by 3 bases, leaving 10 bases between them. The CDR3 is 13 amino acids. CDR1 is SQVTM and CDR2 is ANQGSEA in the germline V gene. CDR3 protein: CSVEWAGKETQYF. The CDR3 coding sequence is TGCAGCGTTGAATGGGCAGGAAAAGAGACCCAGTACTTC.

On this clonotype: This likely comes from a read error, as the CDR3 has no conserved phenylalanine or tryptophan at its end. The chain employs TRBV7-6 and TRBJ2-5; 11 positions agree with TRBD1. V was pared by 5 bases and J by 5 bases, with 7 bases of the junction left unmatched. This CDR3 is built from 15 residues. Germline values: CDR1 SGHVS, CDR2 FNYEAQ. The CDR3 protein is CASSVWTGGAETQYL. The CDR3, as DNA: TGTGCCAGCAGCGTTTGGACAGGGGGCGCGGAGACCCAGTACCTC.

V usage is TRBV12-3 or TRBV12-4 and J usage is TRBJ2-1; D gene ambiguous. V was pared by 7 bases and J by 7 bases, with 14 bases between. The CDR3 is 13 residues long. The CDR3 nucleotides are TGTGCCAGCAAGCCGGGCTCGAGTAATGAGCAGTTCTTC. It specifies CASKPGSSNEQFF.

This clonotype has just a few counts. V gene TRBV7-2 combines with J gene TRBJ1-2; D is unresolved. V lost 5 bases, J lost 6 bases, and 10 bases lay in between. CDR1 SGHTA and CDR2 FQGNSA come from the germline V gene. The CDR3 has 12 amino acids. DNA of the CDR3: TGTGCCAGCAGCCCCGCAGAGAATGGCTACACCTTC. It yields the protein CASSPAENGYTF.

This clonotype was seen a few times. The chain has TRBV29-1 and TRBJ1-1; tentatively, D is TRBD1 (5 bases). This CDR3 spans 15 amino acids. Germline CDR1 and CDR2: SQVTM and ANQGSEA. Trimming shortened V by 4 bases and J by 4 bases, and 19 bases separated the two germline ends. In nucleotides, the CDR3 is TGCAGCGTTGTATATCGGGGGAGGGTGAGCACTGAAGCTTTCTTT. Encoded protein: CSVVYRGRVSTEAFF.

This clonotype was picked up many times. J is TRBJ2-7 and V is TRBV12-3 or TRBV12-4, with TRBD2 matching over 7 bases. The CDR3 loop spans 14 amino acids. The J segment lost 6 bases and the V segment lost 6 bases, leaving 11 bases of the junction unmatched. This CDR3 is CASSETSRGPEQYF. CDR3 DNA: TGTGCCAGCAGCGAGACTAGCCGGGGCCCCGAGCAGTACTTC.